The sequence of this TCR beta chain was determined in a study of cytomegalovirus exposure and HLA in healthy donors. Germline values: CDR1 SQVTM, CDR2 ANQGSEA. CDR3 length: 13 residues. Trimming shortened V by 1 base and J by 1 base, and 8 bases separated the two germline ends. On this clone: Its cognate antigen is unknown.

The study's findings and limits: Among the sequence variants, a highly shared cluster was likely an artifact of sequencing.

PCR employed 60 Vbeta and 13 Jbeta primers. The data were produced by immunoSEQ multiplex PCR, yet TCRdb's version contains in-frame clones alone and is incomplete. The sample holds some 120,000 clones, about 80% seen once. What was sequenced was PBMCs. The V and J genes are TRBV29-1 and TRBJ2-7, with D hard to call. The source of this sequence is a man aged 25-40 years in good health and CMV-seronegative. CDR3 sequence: CSVEGQESYEQYF. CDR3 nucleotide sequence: TGCAGCGTTGAAGGTCAGGAATCCTACGAGCAGTACTTC.